Shown below are 14 T cell receptor beta chains from a single sample sequenced in a study of blood T cell repertoires in COVID-19. The repertoire was sequenced with immunoSEQ multiplex PCR; TCRdb's copy has only in-frame clones and lacks some. The sample holds approximately 240,000 clones, about 86% seen once. Sequencing input: peripheral blood. These receptors were obtained from a woman younger than 45 who had recovered from COVID-19.

The chain uses TRBV13 and TRBJ1-1; 7 bases are shared with TRBD1. The CDR3 is made up of 12 amino acids. CDR1 is PRHDT, CDR2 FYEKMQ, per germline (reference sequence). V shed 5 bases and J 4 bases; nucleotides not matched to a gene: 1. The CDR3 sequence is CASSDRATEAFF. Written as DNA, the CDR3 is TGTGCCAGCAGCGACAGGGCCACTGAAGCTTTCTTT.

The sample holds one count of this clone. The rearrangement links TRBV6-1 to TRBJ1-5; D is uncertain. Germline values: CDR1 MNHNS, CDR2 SASEGT. V lost 3 bases and J lost 4, with 16 bases in between. The CDR3 is 16 amino acids. CDR3 sequence: CASSDPRQKKNQPQHF. The CDR3, as DNA: TGTGCCAGCAGTGACCCGAGGCAGAAAAAGAATCAGCCCCAGCATTTT.

The chain joins TRBV21-1 to TRBJ2-7; TRBD2, the table's D call, lacks a check against the DNA. TRBV21-1 is a pseudogene locus. The CDR3 totals 20 residues. The CDR3 spells CASSGQTSGRCHYRSYEQYF. CDR3 DNA: TGTGCCAGCAGCGGACAAACTAGCGGGAGGTGCCACTATCGTTCCTACGAGCAGTACTTC.

This chain links TRBV6-6 with TRBJ2-7; 7 bases align to TRBD2. Germline V lookup: CDR1 MNHNY, CDR2 SVGAGI (reference sequence). Trimming removed 6 bases from V and 0 bases from J; junction bases left unmatched: 8. The CDR3 spans 15 residues. The CDR3: CASSPRRESSYEQYF. The CDR3, as DNA: TGTGCCAGCAGCCCTAGGCGGGAGAGCTCCTACGAGCAGTACTTC.

The V gene is TRBV27, the J gene TRBJ2-4; the D is unclear. V lost 2 bases, J lost 3 bases, and 8 bases lay in between. Germline CDR1 MNHEY, CDR2 SMNVEV (reference sequence). The CDR3 runs 14 residues. CDR3 in DNA: TGTGCCAGCAGTTTAAGCGACGGCAAAAACATTCAGTACTTC. It codes for CASSLSDGKNIQYF.

This clone was counted a few times. The CDR3 region has the DNA TGTGCCATCGCACAGGAATACGAGCAGTACTTC. It encodes CAIAQEYEQYF. The chain combines TRBV10-3 with TRBJ2-7, with D tentatively TRBD1 (5 bases). Trimming removed 8 bases from V and 4 bases from J, with 9 bases in between. This CDR3 is 11 amino acids long. Per germline, CDR1 ENHRY and CDR2 SYGVKD.

The genes are TRBV6-5 and TRBJ1-2; D gene uncertain. The CDR3 is made up of 15 amino acids. Trimming left V 6 bases short and J 4 bases short, with 18 bases between. Germline lookup yields CDR1 MNHEY and CDR2 SVGAGI. CDR3 sequence (DNA): TGTGCCAGCAGAAGGACGGACTTATTCCTCTATGGCTACACCTTC. It encodes CASRRTDLFLYGYTF.

The table lists this clone with a few counts. V and J are TRBV18 and TRBJ2-7; TRBD2 aligns across 12 bases. The CDR3 has 15 amino acids. The germline CDR1 and CDR2 sequences are KGHSH and LQKENI. V gave up 4 bases and J gave up 4 bases; unmatched junction bases: 5. This chain's CDR3 is CASSLLTSGSYEQYF. CDR3 DNA sequence: TGTGCCAGCTCACTGCTGACTAGCGGGAGTTACGAGCAGTACTTC.

The chain recombines TRBV5-1 with TRBJ2-2; perhaps TRBD1 as D (6 bases). The V end was cut by 7 bases, the J end by 6 bases, with 13 bases between. Germline V CDR1 and CDR2: SGHRS, YFSETQ. The CDR3 has 13 residues. The CDR3 DNA reads as TGCGCCAGCGGACAGAGGCGGTCCGGGGAGCTGTTTTTT. Amino acids: CASGQRRSGELFF.

This chain connects TRBV7-6 to TRBJ1-1; the D is unclear. Trimming pared 0 bases from V and 1 base from J, leaving 12 bases between. The CDR3 runs 16 residues. Germline CDR1 reads SGHVS; CDR2 reads FNYEAQ. CDR3 in amino acids: CASSLALSSRNTEAFF. The CDR3 DNA follows: TGTGCCAGCAGCTTAGCACTGTCATCCCGGAACACTGAAGCTTTCTTT. The whole variable domain, filled in from reference TRBV7-6 and TRBJ1-1, reads GAGVSQSPRYKVTKRGQDVALRCDPISGHVSLYWYRQALGQGPEFLTYFNYEAQQDKSGLPNDRFSAERPEGSISTLTIQRTEQRDSAMYRCASSLALSSRNTEAFFGQGTRLTVV.

J is TRBJ2-6 and V is TRBV4-1; D may be TRBD1 (6 bases). With 0 bases removed from V and 0 bases from J, the gap between germline ends came to 12 bases. CDR3 length: 18 residues. The germline V gene encodes CDR1 MGHRA and CDR2 YSYEKL. The CDR3 sequence: CASSQEIRGYSGANVLTF. DNA for the CDR3: TGCGCCAGCAGCCAAGAAATCAGGGGATACTCTGGGGCCAACGTCCTGACTTTC.

A single count supports this clone. The chain is built from TRBV13 and TRBJ2-2; D is ambiguous. From germline, CDR1 is PRHDT and CDR2 FYEKMQ (reference sequence). Between the trimmed V and J ends, which lost 3 bases and 5 bases, there was a span of 4 bases. This CDR3 is 12 amino acids long. The CDR3 reads CASSFMTGELFF. CDR3 coding DNA: TGTGCCAGCAGCTTTATGACCGGGGAGCTGTTTTTT.

The chain uses TRBV18 and TRBJ2-3; 10 bases match TRBD2. The ends lost 4 bases at V and 3 bases at J; junction bases unmatched: 1. Germline lookup yields CDR1 KGHSH and CDR2 LQKENI. This CDR3 contains 14 residues. The chain's CDR3 is CASSRTSGTDTQYF. CDR3 nucleotides: TGTGCCAGCTCACGGACTAGCGGTACAGATACGCAGTATTTT.

The chain has TRBV5-5 and TRBJ2-7; a possible D gene is TRBD2 (6 bases). Trimming stripped 4 bases from V and 0 bases from J, with 11 bases between. Looked up from germline, CDR1 is SGHKS and CDR2 is YYEKEE (reference sequence). The CDR3 is made up of 14 amino acids. The CDR3 bases are TGTGCCAGCAGCCCGGGACTCAACTCCTACGAGCAGTACTTC. It translates to CASSPGLNSYEQYF.